These 7 T cell receptor beta chains were sequenced from one sample in a study of cytomegalovirus exposure and HLA in healthy donors. Primers for the PCR totalled 60 Vbeta and 13 Jbeta. Clones were sequenced by immunoSEQ multiplex PCR, and TCRdb holds only the in-frame ones, with some missing. The table lists some 110,000 clones, just under 75% of them singletons, with 4.8% in the top ten. Specimen: PBMCs. The receptors shown here come from a man aged 55 to 69 in good health and CMV-seropositive.

V gene TRBV30 combines with J gene TRBJ1-2; D is perhaps TRBD1 (6 bases). Per the germline V gene, CDR1 is GTSNPN and CDR2 is SVGIG (reference sequence). V was trimmed by 2 bases and J by 8 bases, leaving 15 bases between them. The CDR3 runs 13 residues. The CDR3 bases are TGTGCCTGGAGTAAAGGGGGAAGGCGGGGCTACACCTTC. Amino acid sequence: CAWSKGGRRGYTF.

V is TRBV5-1 and J is TRBJ1-2; 7 positions match TRBD1. CDR3 length: 13 residues. Per germline, CDR1 SGHRS and CDR2 YFSETQ. The trim removed 1 base at V and 6 bases at J, leaving 3 bases unmatched. CDR3: CASSLQQGNGYTF. In DNA, the CDR3 is TGCGCCAGCAGCTTGCAACAGGGGAATGGCTACACCTTC. The entire variable domain, with the rest obtained from reference TRBV5-1 and TRBJ1-2, is as follows: KAGVTQTPRYLIKTRGQQVTLSCSPISGHRSVSWYQQTPGQGLQFLFEYFSETQRNKGNFPGRFSGRQFSNSRSEMNVSTLELGDSALYLCASSLQQGNGYTFGSGTRLTVV.

This clone was recorded a few times. The chain links TRBV5-1 to TRBJ1-4; a possible D gene is TRBD1 (6 bases). The CDR3 runs to 14 residues. The germline V and J ends were trimmed by 3 bases and 5 bases, with 11 bases remaining between them. Per germline, CDR1 SGHRS and CDR2 YFSETQ. The CDR3 loop reads CASSSGQTNEKLFF. The CDR3, as DNA: TGCGCCAGCAGCTCCGGACAGACAAATGAAAAACTGTTTTTT.

The sample holds one count of this clone. V is TRBV4-2 and J is TRBJ2-4; tentatively, D is TRBD1 (5 bases). The CDR3 length is 15 residues. Germline CDR1 LGHNA, CDR2 YNFKEQ. V was cut by 0 bases and J by 8 bases, with 14 bases left in between. CDR3 bases: TGTGCCAGCAGCCAAGAATCGAGGTTACAGGACATTCAGTACTTC. Its translation is CASSQESRLQDIQYF.

The V call is TRBV6-4, the J call TRBJ2-2; D is perhaps TRBD1 (5 bases). The CDR3 has 16 residues. V shed 8 bases and J shed 6 bases, with 22 bases lying between them. CDR1 MRHNA and CDR2 SNTAGT come from the germline V gene. In nucleotides, the CDR3 is TGTGCCAGCGGCGGACGGTGGCAGGGCTTTTCCGGGGAGCTGTTTTTT. This encodes CASGGRWQGFSGELFF.

The chain uses TRBV9 and TRBJ1-6; no clear D gene. The germline gives CDR1 SGDLS, CDR2 YYNGEE. Trimming removed 4 bases from V and 2 bases from J, with 16 bases in between. The CDR3 runs to 17 residues. The CDR3 loop is CASSTGPQRTYNSPLHF. CDR3 nucleotides: TGTGCCAGCAGCACTGGTCCACAGAGAACCTATAATTCACCCCTCCACTTT.

This clone was seen more than once but under ten times. The chain couples TRBV6-5 to TRBJ2-2; TRBD2 agrees at 8 bases. Unmatched junction bases numbered 5, after V lost 2 bases and J lost 3 bases. The CDR3 consists of 16 residues. Germline values: CDR1 MNHEY, CDR2 SVGAGI. CDR3 protein: CASSYPSGLDTGELFF. For the CDR3, the DNA is TGTGCCAGCAGTTACCCTAGCGGGTTAGACACCGGGGAGCTGTTTTTT.